These T cell receptor beta chains were read from a single sample in a study of blood T cell repertoires in COVID-19. Generated by immunoSEQ multiplex PCR, the TCRdb table keeps only in-frame clones and is missing some. The table includes 410,000 or so clones, 89% detected once. What was sequenced was peripheral blood. All receptors come from a middle-aged woman with COVID-19, enrolled during active disease. Both conserved end residues are part of each CDR3. D genes are given only for firm matches. Clone size is given for some rows only: seen once, a few or many times, or a class if the clone is expanded.

v_gene: TRBV28
abundance: once
j_gene: TRBJ1-6
d_gene: TRBD1
CDR3nt: TGTGCCAGTACTCCCCCGGGACAGGGGAATTCACCCCTCCACTTT
CDR3aa: CASTPPGQGNSPLHF

v_gene: TRBV28
abundance: -
j_gene: TRBJ2-7
d_gene: TRBD1
CDR3nt: TGTGCCAGCAGTTTATGGCCCACCAGGGGGAGCCACTACGAGCAGTACTTC
CDR3aa: CASSLWPTRGSHYEQYF

v_gene: TRBV28
abundance: -
j_gene: TRBJ1-2
d_gene: -
CDR3nt: TGTGCCAGCAGTTTGAGAACCTATGGCTACACCTTC
CDR3aa: CASSLRTYGYTF

v_gene: TRBV27
abundance: -
j_gene: TRBJ2-7
d_gene: TRBD2
CDR3nt: TGTGCCAGCAGTCCGGGACTAGGGGGGAATTCCTACGAGCAGTACTTC
CDR3aa: CASSPGLGGNSYEQYF

v_gene: TRBV28
abundance: -
j_gene: TRBJ1-2
d_gene: -
CDR3nt: TGTGCCAGCAGTTTTGGCAGGGAAGCCCCTTCTGATGGCTACACCTTC
CDR3aa: CASSFGREAPSDGYTF

v_gene: TRBV9
abundance: -
j_gene: TRBJ2-3
d_gene: -
CDR3nt: TGTGCCAGCAGCGGAACCGGGACAATCACAGATACGCAGTATTTT
CDR3aa: CASSGTGTITDTQYF

v_gene: TRBV7-6
abundance: -
j_gene: TRBJ1-4
d_gene: TRBD1
CDR3nt: TGTGCCAGCAGCTTAGCTACAGGGGGTATAACTAATGAAAAACTGTTTTTT
CDR3aa: CASSLATGGITNEKLFF

v_gene: TRBV5-1
abundance: -
j_gene: TRBJ2-7
d_gene: -
CDR3nt: TGCGCCAGCAGCTTGGACGGGGCCTACGAGCAGTACTTC
CDR3aa: CASSLDGAYEQYF

v_gene: TRBV7-2
abundance: -
j_gene: TRBJ1-2
d_gene: TRBD1
CDR3nt: TGTGCCAGCAGCACCGAACAGGGGCTTTTAGGTGGCTACACCTTC
CDR3aa: CASSTEQGLLGGYTF

v_gene: TRBV30
abundance: -
j_gene: TRBJ2-3
d_gene: -
CDR3nt: TGTGCCTGGAGTGTACTGAGACTAGGGCCCACAGATACGCAGTATTTT
CDR3aa: CAWSVLRLGPTDTQYF

v_gene: TRBV18
abundance: -
j_gene: TRBJ2-1
d_gene: TRBD2
CDR3nt: TGTGCCAGCTCAACGACTAGCGGGCCCCCTGGTGAGCAGTTCTTC
CDR3aa: CASSTTSGPPGEQFF

v_gene: TRBV6-4
abundance: -
j_gene: TRBJ2-2
d_gene: -
CDR3nt: TGTGCCAGCAGTCCAACGAACACCGGGGAGCTGTTTTTT
CDR3aa: CASSPTNTGELFF

v_gene: TRBV10-3
abundance: -
j_gene: TRBJ2-2
d_gene: -
CDR3nt: TGTGCCATCAGTGAGTCAAGAGTCGGAGGGGTTGGCACCGGGGAGCTGTTTTTT
CDR3aa: CAISESRVGGVGTGELFF

v_gene: TRBV9
abundance: -
j_gene: TRBJ1-6
d_gene: -
CDR3nt: TGTGCCAGCAGCGTACGGGGTAACTCACCCCTCCACTTT
CDR3aa: CASSVRGNSPLHF

v_gene: TRBV7-9
abundance: once
j_gene: TRBJ1-1
d_gene: TRBD1
CDR3nt: TGTGCCAGCAGCTTCGGACAGGGAAAAGGCACTGAAGCTTTCTTT
CDR3aa: CASSFGQGKGTEAFF

v_gene: TRBV11-2
abundance: -
j_gene: TRBJ1-1
d_gene: TRBD1
CDR3nt: TGTGCCAGCAGCTCCAGACAGGGGGAAGCTTTCTTT
CDR3aa: CASSSRQGEAFF

v_gene: TRBV7-9
abundance: -
j_gene: TRBJ2-7
d_gene: TRBD2
CDR3nt: TGTGCCAGCAGCCCTAGCGGGAGTCACTCCTACGAGCAGTACTTC
CDR3aa: CASSPSGSHSYEQYF

v_gene: TRBV19
abundance: -
j_gene: TRBJ1-1
d_gene: -
CDR3nt: TGTGCCAGTACCCAGGCCACTGAAGCTTTCTTT
CDR3aa: CASTQATEAFF

v_gene: TRBV10-2
abundance: -
j_gene: TRBJ1-2
d_gene: -
CDR3nt: TGCGCCAGCAGTGAGTCAGGTCCCCGACACCTCTATGGCTACACCTTC
CDR3aa: CASSESGPRHLYGYTF

v_gene: TRBV4-3
abundance: -
j_gene: TRBJ1-2
d_gene: -
CDR3nt: TGCGCCAGCAGCCAAGATTCAGGACAGAGAAGTTATGGCTACACCTTC
CDR3aa: CASSQDSGQRSYGYTF

v_gene: TRBV5-6
abundance: -
j_gene: TRBJ2-5
d_gene: -
CDR3nt: TGTGCCAGCAGCTTGGGACTAGATCGCCAAGAGACCCAGTACTTC
CDR3aa: CASSLGLDRQETQYF

v_gene: TRBV5-1
abundance: -
j_gene: TRBJ1-5
d_gene: TRBD1
CDR3nt: TGCGCCAGCAGCACAGGGGGCTTGGATCAGCCCCAGCATTTT
CDR3aa: CASSTGGLDQPQHF

v_gene: TRBV27
abundance: -
j_gene: TRBJ1-4
d_gene: TRBD1
CDR3nt: TGTGCCAGCAGAGAGACAGGGACTTCTCCAATATTAGGTGAAAAACTGTTTTTT
CDR3aa: CASRETGTSPILGEKLFF

v_gene: TRBV28
abundance: -
j_gene: TRBJ1-2
d_gene: -
CDR3nt: TGTGCCAGCAAGGAGTCCTATGGCTACACCTTC
CDR3aa: CASKESYGYTF

v_gene: TRBV6-5
abundance: -
j_gene: TRBJ2-3
d_gene: TRBD2
CDR3nt: TGTGCCAGCAACCTAGCGGGAGTTGGCACAGATACGCAGTATTTT
CDR3aa: CASNLAGVGTDTQYF

v_gene: TRBV5-5
abundance: -
j_gene: TRBJ1-2
d_gene: TRBD1
CDR3nt: TGTGCCAGCAGCGGGGGGACAGGAGGACAGTATGGCTACACCTTC
CDR3aa: CASSGGTGGQYGYTF

v_gene: TRBV7-9
abundance: -
j_gene: TRBJ2-2
d_gene: -
CDR3nt: TGTGCCAGCAGCCCCATTGGGCCCCAGAACACCGGGGAGCTGTTTTTT
CDR3aa: CASSPIGPQNTGELFF

v_gene: TRBV9
abundance: -
j_gene: TRBJ1-2
d_gene: -
CDR3nt: TGTGCCAGCAGCTTCGAGAACTATGGCTACACCTTC
CDR3aa: CASSFENYGYTF

v_gene: TRBV28
abundance: -
j_gene: TRBJ2-7
d_gene: -
CDR3nt: TGTGCCAGCAGTGGCTTGCCCCCCTACGAGCAGTACTTC
CDR3aa: CASSGLPPYEQYF

v_gene: TRBV5-6
abundance: -
j_gene: TRBJ1-4
d_gene: -
CDR3nt: TGTGCCAGCAGCTTTGAGGTCACTAATGAAAAACTGTTTTTT
CDR3aa: CASSFEVTNEKLFF

v_gene: TRBV18
abundance: -
j_gene: TRBJ1-2
d_gene: TRBD1
CDR3nt: TGTGCCAGCTCCGATAACGGACAGGGGAGGTATGGCTACACCTTC
CDR3aa: CASSDNGQGRYGYTF

v_gene: TRBV30
abundance: -
j_gene: TRBJ1-6
d_gene: -
CDR3nt: TGTGCCTGGAGTGTACAGGCCGCGGATTCACCCCTCCACTTT
CDR3aa: CAWSVQAADSPLHF

v_gene: TRBV13
abundance: -
j_gene: TRBJ1-4
d_gene: TRBD1
CDR3nt: TGTGCCAGCAGCTTAGGCTCCGGGACAGGCTCTAATGAAAAACTGTTTTTT
CDR3aa: CASSLGSGTGSNEKLFF

v_gene: TRBV28
abundance: -
j_gene: TRBJ1-5
d_gene: TRBD1
CDR3nt: TGTGCCAGCAGCCAAGTTATGGGACAGGGGAATCAGCCCCAGCATTTT
CDR3aa: CASSQVMGQGNQPQHF

v_gene: TRBV18
abundance: once
j_gene: TRBJ1-5
d_gene: -
CDR3nt: TGTGCCAGCTCACCCACATCCGGGACATTTAGCAATCAGCCCCAGCATTTT
CDR3aa: CASSPTSGTFSNQPQHF

v_gene: TRBV28
abundance: -
j_gene: TRBJ1-5
d_gene: TRBD1
CDR3nt: TGTGCCAGCAGTTTAGGGGACAGGGATAATCAGCCCCAGCATTTT
CDR3aa: CASSLGDRDNQPQHF

v_gene: TRBV7-2
abundance: few
j_gene: TRBJ2-1
d_gene: -
CDR3nt: TGTGCCAGCAGCTTCGTCGGGAGCCCCATCTACAATGAGCAGTTCTTC
CDR3aa: CASSFVGSPIYNEQFF

v_gene: TRBV5-6
abundance: -
j_gene: TRBJ2-7
d_gene: -
CDR3nt: TGTGCCAGCAGCTTAGGTGCGGGGCCCGAGCAGTACTTC
CDR3aa: CASSLGAGPEQYF

v_gene: TRBV28
abundance: -
j_gene: TRBJ2-2
d_gene: -
CDR3nt: TGTGCCAGCAGTTCGAGTATAGGACTTACCGGGGAGCTGTTTTTT
CDR3aa: CASSSSIGLTGELFF

v_gene: TRBV19
abundance: -
j_gene: TRBJ1-3
d_gene: -
CDR3nt: TGTGCCAGTAGTATAGCTATCTCTGGAAACACCATATATTTT
CDR3aa: CASSIAISGNTIYF

v_gene: TRBV14
abundance: -
j_gene: TRBJ2-5
d_gene: TRBD1
CDR3nt: TGTGCCAGCAGCCAGAGACAGGGAAGGGGTGAGACCCAGTACTTC
CDR3aa: CASSQRQGRGETQYF

v_gene: TRBV4-3
abundance: -
j_gene: TRBJ2-3
d_gene: -
CDR3nt: TGCGCCAGCAGCCAGGATCAGCGGGGCACAGATACGCAGTATTTT
CDR3aa: CASSQDQRGTDTQYF

v_gene: TRBV22-1
abundance: -
j_gene: TRBJ2-7
d_gene: -
CDR3nt: TGTCCTGGGAGCGCATTCGAGGGGGCTTACGAGCAGTACTTC
CDR3aa: CPGSAFEGAYEQYF

v_gene: TRBV4-1
abundance: -
j_gene: TRBJ2-2
d_gene: TRBD1
CDR3nt: TGCGCCAGCAGCCAAGGACAGGGGTTGTACGGGGAGCTGTTTTTT
CDR3aa: CASSQGQGLYGELFF

v_gene: TRBV3-1/TRBV3-2
abundance: -
j_gene: TRBJ1-1
d_gene: -
CDR3nt: TGTGCCAGCAGCCAAGAGTTCGGGGGAATGCAAGCTTTCTTT
CDR3aa: CASSQEFGGMQAFF

v_gene: TRBV5-4
abundance: -
j_gene: TRBJ2-1
d_gene: -
CDR3nt: TGTGCCAGCAGCAGGGGATATGAGCAGTTCTTC
CDR3aa: CASSRGYEQFF

v_gene: TRBV6-5
abundance: few
j_gene: TRBJ1-2
d_gene: TRBD1
CDR3nt: TGTGCCAGCAGTTACTCGACAGGGGGCTATGGCTACACCTTC
CDR3aa: CASSYSTGGYGYTF

v_gene: TRBV27
abundance: -
j_gene: TRBJ2-7
d_gene: TRBD1
CDR3nt: TGTGCCAGCAGTTTACATACAGGGGGCTTCTACGAGCAGTACTTC
CDR3aa: CASSLHTGGFYEQYF

v_gene: TRBV5-4
abundance: once
j_gene: TRBJ1-2
d_gene: TRBD1
CDR3nt: TGTGCCAGCAGCTCTGGGACAGGGCTTTTCCTCTATGGCTACACCTTC
CDR3aa: CASSSGTGLFLYGYTF

v_gene: TRBV27
abundance: -
j_gene: TRBJ1-3
d_gene: -
CDR3nt: TGTGCCAGCAGTATGAACAGGGCAACGGGAAACACCATATATTTT
CDR3aa: CASSMNRATGNTIYF